This TCR beta chain originates from a study of T cell responses to AZD1222 COVID-19 vaccine. Study-wide results and limits: White British ancestry dominated among donors, who included more females, and clonal diversity was possibly underestimated. Regions 160-218 and 743-854 dominated among vaccine-associated CD4 TCRs spanning spike.

On this clone: Its antigen is unidentified.

This table comes from immunoSEQ multiplex PCR, and its TCRdb copy is limited to in-frame clones, with some not included. The sample records 140,000 to 150,000 clones, approximately 85% being singletons. The CDR3 is 14 amino acids. Deletions cut 5 bases from V and 4 bases from J, with 12 bases between. Germline lookup yields CDR1 MDHEN and CDR2 SYDVKM. This receptor was identified in an adult in good health. The sample in question was peripheral blood, obtained on day 0 of AZD1222 vaccination. V and J are TRBV28 and TRBJ2-1; D possibly matches TRBD1 or TRBD2 (6 bases each). CDR3 coding DNA: TGTGCCAGCAGTACTGGGGGGCGGTACAATGAGCAGTTCTTC. As protein: CASSTGGRYNEQFF.